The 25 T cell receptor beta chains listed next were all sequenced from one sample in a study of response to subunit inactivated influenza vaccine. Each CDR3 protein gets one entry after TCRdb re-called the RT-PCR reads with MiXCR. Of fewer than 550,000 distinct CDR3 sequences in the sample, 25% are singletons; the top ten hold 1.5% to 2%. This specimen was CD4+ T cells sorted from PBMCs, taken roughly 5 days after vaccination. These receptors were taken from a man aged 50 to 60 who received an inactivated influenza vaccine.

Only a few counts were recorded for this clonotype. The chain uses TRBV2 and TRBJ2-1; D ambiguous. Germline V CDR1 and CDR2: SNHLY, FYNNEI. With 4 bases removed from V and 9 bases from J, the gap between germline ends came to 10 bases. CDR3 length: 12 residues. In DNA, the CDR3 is TGTGCCAGCAGTGCTGAATGGGGTGAGCAGTTCTTC. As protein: CASSAEWGEQFF.

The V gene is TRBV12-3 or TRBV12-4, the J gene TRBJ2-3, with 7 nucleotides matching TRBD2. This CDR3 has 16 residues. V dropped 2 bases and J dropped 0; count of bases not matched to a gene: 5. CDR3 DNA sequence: TGTGCCAGCAGTTTATCGGGAGGCCGGAGCACAGATACGCAGTATTTT. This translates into CASSLSGGRSTDTQYF.

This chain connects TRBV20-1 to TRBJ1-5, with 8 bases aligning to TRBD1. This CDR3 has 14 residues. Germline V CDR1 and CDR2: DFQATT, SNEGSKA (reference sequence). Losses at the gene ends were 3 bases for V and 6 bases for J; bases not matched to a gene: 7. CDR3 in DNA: TGCAGTGCTAGGACAGGGGCGGGAGGTCAGCCCCAGCATTTT. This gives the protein CSARTGAGGQPQHF.

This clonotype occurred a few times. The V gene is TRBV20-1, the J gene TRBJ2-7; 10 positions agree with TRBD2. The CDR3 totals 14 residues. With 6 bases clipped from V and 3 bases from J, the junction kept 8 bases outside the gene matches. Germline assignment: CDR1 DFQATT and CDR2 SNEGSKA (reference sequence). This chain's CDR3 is CSAKSGTSVYEQYF. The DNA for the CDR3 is TGCAGTGCGAAGTCCGGGACTAGCGTCTACGAGCAGTACTTC.

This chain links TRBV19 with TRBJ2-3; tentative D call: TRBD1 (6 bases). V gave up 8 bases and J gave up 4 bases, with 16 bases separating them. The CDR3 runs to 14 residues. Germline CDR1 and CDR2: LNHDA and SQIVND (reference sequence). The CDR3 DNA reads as TGTGCCAGTTCCAACAGGGATCCCGCAGATACGCAGTATTTT. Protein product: CASSNRDPADTQYF.

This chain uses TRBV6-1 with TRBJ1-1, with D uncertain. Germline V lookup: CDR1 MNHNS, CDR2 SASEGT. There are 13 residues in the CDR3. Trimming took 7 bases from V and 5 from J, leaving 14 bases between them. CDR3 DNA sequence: TGTGCCAGCAATCTTGGGCCGAGGACTGAAGCTTTCTTT. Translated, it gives CASNLGPRTEAFF.

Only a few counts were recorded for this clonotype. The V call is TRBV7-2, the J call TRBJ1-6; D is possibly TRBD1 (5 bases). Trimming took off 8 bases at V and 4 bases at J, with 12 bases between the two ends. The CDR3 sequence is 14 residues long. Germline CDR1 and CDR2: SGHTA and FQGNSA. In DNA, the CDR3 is TGTGCCAGCTCGGGTAGACAGTATAATTCACCCCTCCACTTT. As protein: CASSGRQYNSPLHF.

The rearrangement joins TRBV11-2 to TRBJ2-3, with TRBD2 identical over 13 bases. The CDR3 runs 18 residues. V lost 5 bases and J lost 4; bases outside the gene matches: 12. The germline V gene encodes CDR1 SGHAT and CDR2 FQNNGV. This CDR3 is CASSRGTSGIGLADTQYF. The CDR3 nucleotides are TGTGCCAGCAGCAGGGGGACTAGCGGGATAGGACTCGCAGATACGCAGTATTTT.

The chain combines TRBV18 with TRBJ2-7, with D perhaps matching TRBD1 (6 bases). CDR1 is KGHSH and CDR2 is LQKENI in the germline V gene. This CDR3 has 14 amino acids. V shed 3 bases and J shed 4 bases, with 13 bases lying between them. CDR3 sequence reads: CASSPKTGEYEQYF. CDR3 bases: TGTGCCAGCTCACCTAAGACAGGTGAATACGAGCAGTACTTC. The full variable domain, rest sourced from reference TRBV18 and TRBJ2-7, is NAGVMQNPRHLVRRRGQEARLRCSPMKGHSHVYWYRQLPEEGLKFMVYLQKENIIDESGMPKERFSAEFPKEGPSILRIQQVVRGDSAAYFCASSPKTGEYEQYFGPGTRLTVT.

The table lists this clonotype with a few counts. The CDR3, as DNA: TGCAGTGCTAGAGCTCAGTCTGGGGGACGGGGAAACACCATATATTTT. Protein: CSARAQSGGRGNTIYF. J is TRBJ1-3 and V is TRBV20-1, with D possibly TRBD1 on 5 matching bases. The V end lost 1 base, the J end lost 4 bases, and 17 bases lay between the germline ends. Per germline, CDR1 DFQATT and CDR2 SNEGSKA (reference sequence). The CDR3 consists of 16 residues.

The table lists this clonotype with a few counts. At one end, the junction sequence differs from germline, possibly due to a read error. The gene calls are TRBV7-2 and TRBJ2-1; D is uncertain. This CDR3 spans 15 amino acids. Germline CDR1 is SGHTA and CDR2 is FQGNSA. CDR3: CASSLVEFSHNEQFF. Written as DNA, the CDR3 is TGTGCCAGCAGCTTAGTCGAGTTCTCCCACAATGAGCAGTTCTTC.

The CDR3: CASSLASASVNTDTQYF. The CDR3 coding sequence is TGTGCCAGCAGCTTAGCGAGCGCTAGCGTGAACACAGATACGCAGTATTTT. The gene calls are TRBV7-9 and TRBJ2-3; D might be TRBD2 (6 bases). The CDR3 covers 17 residues. Germline CDR1 and CDR2: SEHNR and FQNEAQ (reference sequence). V gave up 0 bases and J gave up 2 bases, with 15 bases separating them.

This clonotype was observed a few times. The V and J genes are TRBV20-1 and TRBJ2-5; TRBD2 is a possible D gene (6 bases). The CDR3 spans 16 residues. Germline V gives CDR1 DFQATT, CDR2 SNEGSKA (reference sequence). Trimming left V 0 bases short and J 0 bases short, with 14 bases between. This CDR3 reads CSARDRLALNQETQYF. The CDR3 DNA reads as TGCAGTGCTAGAGATCGGCTAGCGCTAAACCAAGAGACCCAGTACTTC.

The CDR3 DNA reads TGCGCCAGCAGCCCCGGGGGAACGGGGACAGGAGACTACGAGCAGTACTTC. Its protein product is CASSPGGTGTGDYEQYF. The chain links TRBV4-3 to TRBJ2-7, with 8 bases aligning to TRBD1. The germline V gene has CDR1 LGHNA and CDR2 YSLEER. V lost 4 bases and J lost 3; bases outside the gene matches: 14. The CDR3 runs to 17 residues.

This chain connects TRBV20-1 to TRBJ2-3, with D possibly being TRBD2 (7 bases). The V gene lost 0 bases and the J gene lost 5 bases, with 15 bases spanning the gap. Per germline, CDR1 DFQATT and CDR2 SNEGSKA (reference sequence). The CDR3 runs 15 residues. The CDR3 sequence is CSARDLRGAEDTQYF. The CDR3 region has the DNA TGCAGTGCTAGAGACCTACGGGGGGCCGAAGATACGCAGTATTTT.

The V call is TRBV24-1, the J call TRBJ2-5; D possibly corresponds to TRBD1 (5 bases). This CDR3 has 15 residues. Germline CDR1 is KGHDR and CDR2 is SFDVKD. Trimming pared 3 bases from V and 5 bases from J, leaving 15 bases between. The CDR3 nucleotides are TGTGCCACCAGTGATCAGGGCCAGGTCCGGGAGACCCAGTACTTC. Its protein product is CATSDQGQVRETQYF.

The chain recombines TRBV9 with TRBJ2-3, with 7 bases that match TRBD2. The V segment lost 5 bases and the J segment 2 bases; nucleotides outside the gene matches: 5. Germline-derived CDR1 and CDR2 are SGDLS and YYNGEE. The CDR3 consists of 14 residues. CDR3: CASRAGVNTDTQYF. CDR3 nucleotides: TGTGCCAGCAGGGCGGGGGTGAACACAGATACGCAGTATTTT.

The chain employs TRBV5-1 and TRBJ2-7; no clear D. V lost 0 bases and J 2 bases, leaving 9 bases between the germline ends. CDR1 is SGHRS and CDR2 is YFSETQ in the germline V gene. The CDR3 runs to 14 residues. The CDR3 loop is CASSLGVGTYEQYF. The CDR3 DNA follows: TGCGCCAGCAGCTTGGGGGTAGGGACCTACGAGCAGTACTTC.

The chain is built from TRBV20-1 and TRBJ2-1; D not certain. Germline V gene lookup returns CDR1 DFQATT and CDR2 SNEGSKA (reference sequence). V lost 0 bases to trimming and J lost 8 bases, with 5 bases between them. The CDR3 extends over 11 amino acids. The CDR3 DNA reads TGCAGTGCTAGAGATCTTGATGAGCAGTTCTTC. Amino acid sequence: CSARDLDEQFF.

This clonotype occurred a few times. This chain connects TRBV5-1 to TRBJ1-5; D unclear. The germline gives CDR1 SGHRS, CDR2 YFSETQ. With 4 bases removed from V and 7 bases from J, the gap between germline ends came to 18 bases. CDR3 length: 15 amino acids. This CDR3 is CASSPTGISNQPQHF. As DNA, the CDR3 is TGCGCCAGCAGCCCTACCGGGATTTCGAACCAGCCCCAGCATTTT.

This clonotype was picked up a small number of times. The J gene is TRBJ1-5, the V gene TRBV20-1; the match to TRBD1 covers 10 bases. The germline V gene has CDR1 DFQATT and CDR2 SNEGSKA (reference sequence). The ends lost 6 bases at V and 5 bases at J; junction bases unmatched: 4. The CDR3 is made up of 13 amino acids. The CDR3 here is CSADRGQDQPQHF. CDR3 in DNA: TGCAGTGCCGACAGGGGGCAAGATCAGCCCCAGCATTTT.

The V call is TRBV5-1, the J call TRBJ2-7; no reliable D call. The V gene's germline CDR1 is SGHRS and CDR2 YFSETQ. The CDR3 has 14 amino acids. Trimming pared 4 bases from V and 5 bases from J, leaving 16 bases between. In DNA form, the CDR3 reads TGCGCCAGCAGCCCCTGGAGTGAAGGTCACGAGCAGTACTTC. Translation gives CASSPWSEGHEQYF.

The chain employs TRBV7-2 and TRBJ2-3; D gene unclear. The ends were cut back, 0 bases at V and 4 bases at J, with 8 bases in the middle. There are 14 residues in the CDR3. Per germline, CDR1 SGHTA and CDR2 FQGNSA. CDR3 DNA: TGTGCCAGCAGCTTAGCGTTGGTTTCAGATACGCAGTATTTT. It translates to CASSLALVSDTQYF.

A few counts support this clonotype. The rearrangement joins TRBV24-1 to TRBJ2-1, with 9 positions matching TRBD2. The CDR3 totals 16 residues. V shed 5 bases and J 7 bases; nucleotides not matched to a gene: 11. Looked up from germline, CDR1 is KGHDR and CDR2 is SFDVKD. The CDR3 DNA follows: TGTGCCACCAGTGCCTCCCCAGCGGGAGGCGCGAATGAGCAGTTCTTC. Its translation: CATSASPAGGANEQFF.

The CDR3 DNA sequence: TGTGCCAGCAGCCCACTACGAGTAGGTCAGCCCCAGCATTTT. Residues: CASSPLRVGQPQHF. The chain recombines TRBV7-9 with TRBJ1-5, with no clear D. V lost 5 bases and J lost 6, with 14 bases in between. The V gene's germline CDR1 is SEHNR and CDR2 FQNEAQ (reference sequence). The CDR3 has 14 residues. The variable domain in full, completed from reference TRBV7-9 and TRBJ1-5, reads DTGVSQNPRHKITKRGQNVTFRCDPISEHNRLYWYRQTLGQGPEFLTYFQNEAQLEKSRLLSDRFSAERPKGSFSTLEIQRTEQGDSAMYLCASSPLRVGQPQHFGDGTRLSIL.